Listed here are 29 T cell receptor beta chains from one sample, sequenced in a study of blood T cells in healthy people across ages. Then a second PCR, running roughly 7 to 12 cycles, was carried out with a sample-barcoded 5' primer and a J-beta primer mix. MiXCR was run by TCRdb on the 5' RACE reads, yielding one entry per CDR3 protein. The sample shows 1.5 million or so distinct CDR3 sequences, approximately 40% of them seen only once. Sequencing was done on a sample of blood. All receptors come from a woman under 30 in good health.

This sequence joins TRBV2 and TRBJ2-3, with D unclear. The CDR3 is 16 amino acids. Trimming shortened V by 5 bases and J by 4 bases, and 19 bases separated the two germline ends. CDR1 is SNHLY and CDR2 is FYNNEI in the germline V gene. Written as DNA, the CDR3 is TGTGCCAGCAGTTCCGGGCAAGCGATATTGTCAGATACGCAGTATTTT. Translation: CASSSGQAILSDTQYF.

The rearrangement uses TRBV3-1 and TRBJ2-7, with a tentative D call TRBD2 (5 bases). Trimming took off 0 bases at V and 8 bases at J, with 14 bases between the two ends. The CDR3 extends over 14 amino acids. Germline assignment: CDR1 LGHDT and CDR2 YNNKEL (reference sequence). CDR3 coding DNA: TGTGCCAGCAGCCAAGAGTCGTCGGGGTTACAGCAGTACTTC. Translation gives CASSQESSGLQQYF.

This clonotype appeared a few times. This chain connects TRBV29-1 to TRBJ2-1; the D is unclear. The DNA end is a closer match to TRBJ2-7, so the J assignment may be wrong. Germline V gene sequence: CDR1 SQVTM, CDR2 ANQGSEA. The CDR3 has 11 amino acids. CDR3 in amino acids: CSVDSANEQYF. CDR3 nucleotides: TGCAGCGTTGATTCCGCCAATGAGCAGTACTTC.

The V and J genes are TRBV6-5 and TRBJ2-3, with D possibly TRBD1 on 6 matching bases. Germline V gene sequence: CDR1 MNHEY, CDR2 SVGAGI. The CDR3 is made up of 11 amino acids. Deletions cut 4 bases from V and 12 bases from J, with 11 bases between. CDR3 bases: TGTGCCAGCAGTTCCGGGACAATCCAGTATTTT. Amino acid sequence: CASSSGTIQYF.

This clonotype has just a few counts. This rearrangement joins TRBV20-1 to TRBJ2-3, with 12 bases identical to TRBD2. The germline V gene encodes CDR1 DFQATT and CDR2 SNEGSKA (reference sequence). There are 15 residues in the CDR3. V lost 6 bases and J lost 5; bases outside the gene matches: 9. The CDR3 DNA is TGCAGTGCCCCAAAGACTAGCGGGAGTGGAGATACGCAGTATTTT. Translation: CSAPKTSGSGDTQYF.

The chain couples TRBV18 to TRBJ2-3; possibly TRBD2 for D (6 bases). This CDR3 has 14 residues. Germline V gene data show CDR1 as KGHSH and CDR2 as LQKENI. V lost 3 bases, J lost 6 bases, and 13 bases lay in between. CDR3 nucleotides: TGTGCCAGCTCACCCGGGACTCCTCGTGATACGCAGTATTTT. Its protein is CASSPGTPRDTQYF.

J is TRBJ1-2 and V is TRBV20-1; TRBD1 might be the D (5 bases). Trimming removed 3 bases from V and 2 bases from J, with 10 bases in between. The CDR3 has 13 residues. Germline-derived CDR1 and CDR2 are DFQATT and SNEGSKA (reference sequence). The CDR3 here is CSARVQANYGYTF. The CDR3 DNA sequence: TGCAGTGCTAGGGTACAGGCGAACTATGGCTACACCTTC.

The chain uses TRBV10-3 and TRBJ2-2, with D possibly matching TRBD2 (5 bases). This CDR3 region has 14 residues. The germline V gene encodes CDR1 ENHRY and CDR2 SYGVKD. V lost 6 bases, J lost 0 bases, and 8 bases lay in between. Written as DNA, the CDR3 is TGTGCCATCAGGAGGGTACCGAACACCGGGGAGCTGTTTTTT. It is translated as CAIRRVPNTGELFF.

The V and J genes are TRBV20-1 and TRBJ2-3; TRBD2 aligns across 7 bases. CDR1 is DFQATT and CDR2 is SNEGSKA in the germline V gene (reference sequence). The CDR3 totals 15 residues. Losses at the gene ends were 6 bases for V and 1 base for J; bases not matched to a gene: 10. The CDR3 nucleotides read TGCAGTGCGAGCACCTTGGCGGGGGGCACAGATACGCAGTATTTT. As protein: CSASTLAGGTDTQYF.

This clonotype is a singleton in its sample. The V call is TRBV5-5, the J call TRBJ2-1; TRBD2 aligns across 10 bases. The CDR3 spans 14 residues. Looked up from germline, CDR1 is SGHKS and CDR2 is YYEKEE (reference sequence). Losses at the gene ends were 3 bases for V and 8 bases for J; bases not matched to a gene: 5. Here the CDR3 reads CASSYPSGSHEQFF. Here the CDR3 DNA reads TGTGCCAGCAGCTACCCTAGCGGGAGCCATGAGCAGTTCTTC.

This chain uses TRBV11-3 with TRBJ2-7; possibly TRBD1 for D (6 bases). Germline assignment: CDR1 SGHNT and CDR2 YENEEA. The CDR3 loop spans 13 amino acids. Between the trimmed V and J ends, which lost 5 bases and 3 bases, there was a span of 11 bases. The CDR3 spells CASSERGNYEQYF. The CDR3 bases are TGTGCCAGCAGCGAGAGGGGGAACTACGAGCAGTACTTC.

The J gene is TRBJ1-2, the V gene TRBV7-9; D remains unclear. The CDR3 loop spans 14 amino acids. V dropped 5 bases and J dropped 8 bases, with 18 bases sitting between them. Germline lookup yields CDR1 SEHNR and CDR2 FQNEAQ (reference sequence). The CDR3 sequence is CASSASGGDGGYTF. In nucleotides, the CDR3 is TGTGCCAGCAGCGCGTCTGGTGGGGATGGAGGCTACACCTTC.

This sequence joins TRBV20-1 and TRBJ2-7; a weak D match, TRBD2 (6 bases). The CDR3 is 14 amino acids. The germline V gene encodes CDR1 DFQATT and CDR2 SNEGSKA (reference sequence). The ends were cut back, 0 bases at V and 7 bases at J, with 16 bases in the middle. CDR3 sequence: CSARDLRTNNEQYF. CDR3 bases: TGCAGTGCTAGAGATCTTCGGACTAACAATGAGCAGTACTTC.

On this clonotype: The conserved phenylalanine or tryptophan is not found at the CDR3 terminus, so this likely reflects a read error. This CDR3 reads CSARDQSAYQQNSYEQYL. CDR3 nucleotide sequence: TGCAGTGCTAGAGATCAAAGCGCCTACCAGCAAAACTCCTACGAGCAGTACCTC. V gene TRBV20-1 combines with J gene TRBJ2-7; D call uncertain. The V gene's germline CDR1 is DFQATT and CDR2 SNEGSKA (reference sequence). The CDR3 loop spans 18 amino acids. The V and J ends lost 0 bases and 0 bases respectively, with 21 bases between them.

This clonotype was seen repeatedly, ten times or more. The chain carries TRBV5-1 and TRBJ2-1, with D unresolved. V gave up 4 bases and J gave up 6 bases, with 5 bases separating them. The CDR3 is made up of 11 amino acids. From germline, CDR1 is SGHRS and CDR2 YFSETQ. CDR3 sequence (DNA): TGCGCCAGCAGCGGCATCAATGAGCAGTTCTTC. This codes for CASSGINEQFF.

The chain is built from TRBV9 and TRBJ1-1, with D perhaps TRBD1 (6 bases). Germline V CDR1 and CDR2: SGDLS, YYNGEE. The CDR3 runs 14 residues. Trimming stripped 0 bases from V and 6 bases from J, with 12 bases between. DNA of the CDR3: TGTGCCAGCAGCGTAGCCCTGGGGGCCTCTGAAGCTTTCTTT. Translating gives CASSVALGASEAFF.

In DNA form, the CDR3 reads TGTGCCAGCAGTGAAGCTTGGGGGATTGGGGCGAATGAGCAGTTCTTC. Translation: CASSEAWGIGANEQFF. The rearrangement links TRBV6-1 to TRBJ2-1; D is perhaps TRBD1 or TRBD2 (5 bases each). The length of the CDR3 is 16 residues. The V end was cut by 0 bases, the J end by 7 bases, with 16 bases between. Germline CDR1 is MNHNS and CDR2 is SASEGT.

Only a few counts were recorded for this clonotype. This chain connects TRBV12-3 or TRBV12-4 to TRBJ2-4; D unclear. Near its end, the DNA agrees better with TRBJ2-7, so the J call may be wrong. The CDR3 is 13 amino acids. CDR3 sequence (DNA): TGTGCCATCCCTGGACGTGTCGCCCACGAGCAGTACTTC. Protein product: CAIPGRVAHEQYF.

The rearrangement joins TRBV20-1 to TRBJ2-3, with D maybe TRBD1 (6 bases). The CDR3 runs to 13 residues. Germline CDR1 DFQATT, CDR2 SNEGSKA (reference sequence). V shed 3 bases and J shed 1 base, with 8 bases lying between them. This CDR3 is CSARDRRTDTQYF. CDR3 sequence (DNA): TGCAGTGCTAGGGACAGACGCACAGATACGCAGTATTTT.

This chain joins TRBV24-1 and TRBJ2-7, with 8 bases that match TRBD2. Germline lookup yields CDR1 KGHDR and CDR2 SFDVKD. Unmatched junction bases numbered 22, after V lost 9 bases and J lost 7 bases. This CDR3 is built from 17 residues. The CDR3 nucleotides read TGTGCCACCCGGCGCCGGGAGGGTGAATCAAAGTACAATGAGCAGTACTTC. It specifies CATRRREGESKYNEQYF.

The chain recombines TRBV6-2 or TRBV6-3 with TRBJ2-7; TRBD1 matches 9 bases. This CDR3 comprises 17 residues. V lost 2 bases to trimming and J lost 3 bases; unmatched junction nucleotides: 11. The germline V gene has CDR1 MNHEY and CDR2 SVGEGT. The CDR3 loop is CASSYILYRGPVYEQYF. The DNA for the CDR3 is TGTGCCAGCAGTTACATACTCTACAGGGGGCCCGTCTACGAGCAGTACTTC.

The chain joins TRBV28 to TRBJ1-2, with TRBD1 identical over 8 bases. J lost 4 bases, V lost 3 bases, and 7 bases had no gene match. The CDR3 extends over 15 amino acids. Germline V gene data show CDR1 as MDHEN and CDR2 as SYDVKM. The CDR3 DNA is TGTGCCAGCAGTTTGGGAGGGACAGGTGGCTATGGCTACACCTTC. Its protein product is CASSLGGTGGYGYTF.

The genes are TRBV18 and TRBJ1-1, with TRBD1 as a possible D gene (6 bases). The CDR3 runs to 13 residues. Per germline, CDR1 KGHSH and CDR2 LQKENI. Trimming stripped 8 bases from V and 4 bases from J, with 14 bases between. Here the CDR3 DNA reads TGTGCCAGCGGTGAACAGGGTCCCACTGAAGCTTTCTTT. As protein: CASGEQGPTEAFF.

The CDR3 DNA is TGTGCCAGCAGCGTAAGTCCGAGCGGGAACACCGGGGAGCTGTTTTTT. It is translated as CASSVSPSGNTGELFF. The chain couples TRBV9 to TRBJ2-2; TRBD2 is a possible D gene (5 bases). This CDR3 contains 16 residues. V was pared by 1 base and J by 1 base, with 11 bases between. Germline V gives CDR1 SGDLS, CDR2 YYNGEE.

CDR3 DNA: TGTGCCAGTCGAAAACAGGGGTCCCACTCCTACAATGAGCAGTTCTTC. It codes for CASRKQGSHSYNEQFF. This sequence joins TRBV27 and TRBJ2-1; 7 bases are shared with TRBD1. Germline V gives CDR1 MNHEY, CDR2 SMNVEV (reference sequence). This CDR3 contains 16 residues. The ends lost 9 bases at V and 0 bases at J; junction bases unmatched: 11.

In this sample, this clonotype turned up a few times. The chain joins TRBV18 to TRBJ1-2, with a possible D match to TRBD1 (5 bases). The germline V and J ends were trimmed by 0 bases and 3 bases, with 11 bases remaining between them. Germline-derived CDR1 and CDR2 are KGHSH and LQKENI. CDR3 length: 15 residues. CDR3 sequence reads: CASSPPLRADYGYTF. The CDR3 DNA is TGTGCCAGCTCACCACCGCTCAGGGCTGACTATGGCTACACCTTC. Filled out from reference TRBV18 and TRBJ1-2, the complete variable domain reads NAGVMQNPRHLVRRRGQEARLRCSPMKGHSHVYWYRQLPEEGLKFMVYLQKENIIDESGMPKERFSAEFPKEGPSILRIQQVVRGDSAAYFCASSPPLRADYGYTFGSGTRLTVV.

The J gene is TRBJ1-2, the V gene TRBV4-1, with a weak D call TRBD1 (5 bases). V lost 2 bases to trimming and J lost 8 bases, with 27 bases between them. CDR3 length equals 18 residues. Germline CDR1 reads MGHRA; CDR2 reads YSYEKL. The CDR3 region is CASSQSMKQGERLEGYTF. CDR3 sequence (DNA): TGCGCCAGCAGCCAATCAATGAAGCAGGGCGAGCGCTTGGAAGGCTACACCTTC.

This clonotype was observed a handful of times. The V call is TRBV7-2, the J call TRBJ1-1; no reliable D call. The germline gives CDR1 SGHTA, CDR2 FQGNSA. Trimming pared 2 bases from V and 1 base from J, leaving 8 bases between. The CDR3 has 14 amino acids. CDR3 bases: TGTGCCAGCAGCTTACAGAAAGCGAACACTGAAGCTTTCTTT. Translated: CASSLQKANTEAFF.

In DNA form, the CDR3 reads TGCAGTGCTAGAGATGGAAGCGAGCGGGGGGCCAAAAACATTCAGTACTTC. It translates to CSARDGSERGAKNIQYF. The V and J genes are TRBV20-1 and TRBJ2-4; 8 bases are shared with TRBD2. The germline V gene encodes CDR1 DFQATT and CDR2 SNEGSKA (reference sequence). Trimming cost V 0 bases and J 1 base; bases outside gene matches: 8. The CDR3 is 17 amino acids.